Shown below are 26 T cell receptor beta chains from a single sample sequenced in a study of beta chain features in type 1 diabetes. Study-level findings and limits: Within each of all four CD4+ subsets, Type 1 diabetes patients had TCRB CDR3s that were moderately but significantly shorter.

Reverse transcribing all isolated RNA meant expressed TCRB transcripts were sequenced. Sequenced by immunoSEQ multiplex PCR; TCRdb stores in-frame clones only, minus some. The profile shows approximately 260,000 clones, around 21% of them singletons. Their cognate antigens are unknown. The sample consisted of naive CD4+ T cells from blood. Receptors were obtained from a woman aged 40 to 50 with type 1 diabetes.

This clone has only a few counts. The chain couples TRBV5-6 to TRBJ2-7; TRBD1 matches at 9 bases. Unmatched junction bases numbered 3, after V lost 0 bases and J lost 2 bases. Germline V CDR1 and CDR2: SGHDT, YYEEEE. This CDR3 comprises 15 residues. The CDR3: CASSLGDRVPYEQYF. The CDR3 region has the DNA TGTGCCAGCAGCTTGGGGGACAGGGTACCCTACGAGCAGTACTTC. Looking up the rest from reference TRBV5-6 and TRBJ2-7 gives the full variable domain: DAGVTQSPTHLIKTRGQQVTLRCSPKSGHDTVSWYQQALGQGPQFIFQYYEEEERQRGNFPDRFSGHQFPNYSSELNVNALLLGDSALYLCASSLGDRVPYEQYFGPGTRLTVT.

A few counts support this clone. The gene calls are TRBV6-6 and TRBJ1-5; no clear D gene. The CDR3 length is 13 residues. Germline V gene sequence: CDR1 MNHNY, CDR2 SVGAGI (reference sequence). Trimming removed 4 bases from V and 3 bases from J, with 7 bases in between. CDR3 DNA: TGTGCCAGCAGTTGGAGTAACAATCAGCCCCAGCATTTT. This translates into CASSWSNNQPQHF.

The chain links TRBV19 to TRBJ2-7; 7 bases align to TRBD2. Trimming at V came to 0 bases and at J to 9 bases, leaving 11 bases not matched to a gene. The CDR3 covers 15 residues. CDR1 is LNHDA, CDR2 SQIVND, per germline (reference sequence). For the CDR3, the DNA is TGTGCCAGTAGTATAGAAGCGGGAACCCCCGAACGGCAGTACTTC. Translating it yields CASSIEAGTPERQYF.

The chain uses TRBV9 and TRBJ2-7; possibly TRBD2 for D (5 bases). This CDR3 spans 13 amino acids. The germline gives CDR1 SGDLS, CDR2 YYNGEE. With 3 bases removed from V and 3 bases from J, the gap between germline ends came to 10 bases. The CDR3 here is CASSGATSYEQYF. CDR3 coding DNA: TGTGCCAGCAGCGGCGCAACTAGCTACGAGCAGTACTTC.

This clone came up a few times. The V and J genes are TRBV7-3 and TRBJ2-1, with D unresolved. Between the trimmed V and J ends, which lost 5 bases and 9 bases, there was a span of 11 bases. In germline, CDR1 is SGHTA, CDR2 FQGTGA. The CDR3 consists of 12 residues. The CDR3 reads CASSTSTGEQFF. The CDR3 region has the DNA TGTGCCAGCAGCACCTCTACCGGTGAGCAGTTCTTC.

This clone was detected only a few times. Other DNA sequences from this sample encode an identical CDR3 as well. J is TRBJ2-1 and V is TRBV27; TRBD2 might be the D (7 bases). The germline V gene has CDR1 MNHEY and CDR2 SMNVEV (reference sequence). Between the trimmed V and J ends, which lost 6 bases and 4 bases, there was a span of 13 bases. The CDR3 runs 14 residues. The CDR3 spells CASSLQGGYNEQFF. The DNA for the CDR3 is TGTGCCAGCAGCCTACAGGGAGGGTACAATGAGCAGTTCTTC.

The chain has TRBV9 and TRBJ1-5; D remains unclear. CDR1 is SGDLS, CDR2 YYNGEE, per germline. The CDR3 runs 14 residues. Trimming removed 4 bases from V and 6 bases from J, with 14 bases in between. The CDR3 is CASSTTPSGQPQHF. The CDR3 DNA is TGTGCCAGCAGCACGACCCCGAGCGGTCAGCCCCAGCATTTT. Variable domain in full (rest from reference TRBV9 and TRBJ1-5): DSGVTQTPKHLITATGQRVTLRCSPRSGDLSVYWYQQSLDQGLQFLIQYYNGEERAKGNILERFSAQQFPDLHSELNLSSLELGDSALYFCASSTTPSGQPQHFGDGTRLSIL.

The chain carries TRBV5-1 and TRBJ2-7; TRBD1 agrees at 8 bases. V lost 0 bases, J lost 4 bases, and 9 bases stayed unmatched. This CDR3 region has 16 residues. Germline CDR1 SGHRS, CDR2 YFSETQ. CDR3 bases: TGCGCCAGCAGCTTGGGGACAGGGAGTATTGGGTACGAGCAGTACTTC. Amino acid sequence: CASSLGTGSIGYEQYF.

This clone was recorded a few times. Other nucleotide sequences in the sample specify the same CDR3. The chain carries TRBV5-1 and TRBJ2-5; TRBD1 matches 7 bases. Germline assignment: CDR1 SGHRS and CDR2 YFSETQ. The trim removed 0 bases at V and 4 bases at J, leaving 3 bases unmatched. CDR3 length: 14 residues. The CDR3 nucleotides are TGCGCCAGCAGCTTGGTGCAGGGGGTAGAGACCCAGTACTTC. It encodes CASSLVQGVETQYF.

The CDR3 protein is CASSALAGGSYNEQFF. The CDR3 DNA follows: TGTGCCAGCAGTGCCCTAGCGGGAGGCTCCTACAATGAGCAGTTCTTC. The rearrangement joins TRBV6-1 to TRBJ2-1; TRBD2 agrees at 11 bases. There are 16 residues in the CDR3. Trimming took 4 bases from V and 0 from J; bases not matched to a gene: 2. Germline lookup yields CDR1 MNHNS and CDR2 SASEGT.

The rearrangement uses TRBV4-1 and TRBJ2-7; perhaps TRBD1 as D (6 bases). Trimming left V 0 bases short and J 5 bases short, with 17 bases between. The CDR3 runs 16 residues. Germline CDR1 and CDR2: MGHRA and YSYEKL. The CDR3 region is CASSQDQNRAPHEQYF. The CDR3 bases are TGCGCCAGCAGCCAAGATCAAAACAGGGCCCCCCACGAGCAGTACTTC.

This sequence joins TRBV5-4 and TRBJ2-2; D unresolved. This CDR3 comprises 14 residues. The germline V and J ends were trimmed by 3 bases and 2 bases, with 8 bases remaining between them. CDR1 is SGHNT, CDR2 YYREEE, per germline (reference sequence). CDR3 sequence: CASSSMFNTGELFF. CDR3 in DNA: TGTGCCAGCAGCTCCATGTTTAACACCGGGGAGCTGTTTTTT.

This clone appeared a few times. The chain joins TRBV29-1 to TRBJ2-5, with D maybe TRBD1 (5 bases). The V and J ends lost 3 bases and 3 bases respectively, with 11 bases between them. The CDR3 is 13 residues long. The germline V gene has CDR1 SQVTM and CDR2 ANQGSEA. The CDR3 loop reads CSVDAGWKETQYF. Here the CDR3 DNA reads TGCAGCGTTGACGCAGGGTGGAAAGAGACCCAGTACTTC.

This chain links TRBV5-1 with TRBJ2-1, with a possible D match to TRBD1 (5 bases). CDR1 SGHRS and CDR2 YFSETQ come from the germline V gene. V lost 0 bases and J 8 bases, leaving 15 bases between the germline ends. The CDR3 spans 15 residues. Written as DNA, the CDR3 is TGCGCCAGCAGCTTGGGGCAGGGAACCAGTTATGAGCAGTTCTTC. Protein: CASSLGQGTSYEQFF.

This clone was counted only a few times. The chain uses TRBV19 and TRBJ1-2; 8 bases match TRBD1. Germline lookup yields CDR1 LNHDA and CDR2 SQIVND (reference sequence). V was pared by 5 bases and J by 6 bases, with 8 bases of the junction left unmatched. The CDR3 consists of 14 residues. CDR3 amino acids: CASSPDRERNGYTF. The CDR3 DNA reads TGTGCCAGTAGTCCGGACAGGGAAAGGAATGGCTACACCTTC.

This clone showed up just a few times. The chain links TRBV30 to TRBJ1-1; possible D gene TRBD1, 5 bases. Trimming stripped 2 bases from V and 1 base from J, with 11 bases between. Per germline, CDR1 GTSNPN and CDR2 SVGIG (reference sequence). The CDR3 loop spans 14 amino acids. The CDR3 sequence: CAWSPHRKNTEAFF. The CDR3 nucleotides read TGTGCCTGGAGTCCCCACAGGAAGAACACTGAAGCTTTCTTT.

This clone was observed a few times. The chain recombines TRBV7-9 with TRBJ1-1; D unclear. Trimming took off 1 base at V and 5 bases at J, with 11 bases between the two ends. This CDR3 is 14 amino acids long. Germline CDR1 is SEHNR and CDR2 is FQNEAQ (reference sequence). CDR3 in amino acids: CASSLGSRKTEAFF. The CDR3 bases are TGTGCCAGCAGCTTAGGAAGCAGGAAGACTGAAGCTTTCTTT.

This clone was seen more than once but under ten times. This chain uses TRBV7-2 with TRBJ1-5; the D is unclear. The CDR3 contains 13 residues. Germline V gene lookup returns CDR1 SGHTA and CDR2 FQGNSA. V dropped 2 bases and J dropped 9 bases, with 11 bases sitting between them. CDR3 DNA: TGTGCCAGCAGCTTAACCCCGGGTGGGCCCCAGCATTTT. This encodes CASSLTPGGPQHF. Full variable domain (missing parts from reference TRBV7-2 and TRBJ1-5): GAGVSQSPSNKVTEKGKDVELRCDPISGHTALYWYRQSLGQGLEFLIYFQGNSAPDKSGLPSDRFSAERTGGSVSTLTIQRTQQEDSAVYLCASSLTPGGPQHFGDGTRLSIL.

The table lists this clone with a few counts. The genes are TRBV29-1 and TRBJ2-3; TRBD2 is a possible D gene (7 bases). The V gene lost 6 bases and the J gene lost 1 base, with 23 bases spanning the gap. The V gene's germline CDR1 is SQVTM and CDR2 ANQGSEA. The CDR3 covers 17 residues. This CDR3 is CSVLGGRLRRGTDTQYF. CDR3 nucleotides: TGCAGCGTCCTGGGGGGGCGACTTCGCCGAGGCACAGATACGCAGTATTTT.

This clone was counted a few times. The V and J genes are TRBV19 and TRBJ1-2; D is possibly TRBD1 (6 bases). The CDR3 sequence is 13 residues long. Germline lookup yields CDR1 LNHDA and CDR2 SQIVND (reference sequence). Between the trimmed V and J ends, which lost 5 bases and 6 bases, there was a span of 13 bases. The CDR3 sequence is CASSSQGWDGYTF. The CDR3 coding sequence is TGTGCCAGTAGTTCACAGGGTTGGGATGGCTACACCTTC.

There are a few counts of this clone. The rearrangement joins TRBV25-1 to TRBJ2-7, with a possible D match to TRBD2 (6 bases). Germline-derived CDR1 and CDR2 are MGHDK and SYGVNS. There are 16 residues in the CDR3. V was shortened by 4 bases and J by 1 base, with 17 bases between the two germline ends. CDR3 coding DNA: TGTGCCAGCAGTGGGGGTGGGGGGTTAGCTTCCTACGAGCAGTACTTC. Its translation: CASSGGGGLASYEQYF.

A note on this clone: The same CDR3 also results from other DNA sequences found in this sample. This CDR3 reads CASSPQGGTEAFF. CDR3 in DNA: TGCGCCAGCAGCCCCCAGGGAGGCACTGAAGCTTTCTTT. The genes are TRBV4-1 and TRBJ1-1, with D tentatively TRBD1 (5 bases). V was pared by 4 bases and J by 4 bases, with 10 bases between. Per germline, CDR1 MGHRA and CDR2 YSYEKL. The CDR3 spans 13 residues.

The V and J genes are TRBV7-9 and TRBJ1-4; 12 bases fit TRBD1. The CDR3 covers 16 residues. J lost 7 bases, V lost 6 bases, and 9 bases had no gene match. Germline V gene lookup returns CDR1 SEHNR and CDR2 FQNEAQ (reference sequence). The CDR3 DNA sequence: TGTGCCAGCAGTAGGGACAGGGGGCTTCGCGGTGAAAAACTGTTTTTT. Protein product: CASSRDRGLRGEKLFF.

This chain connects TRBV28 to TRBJ2-7; TRBD1 is a possible D gene (6 bases). From germline, CDR1 is MDHEN and CDR2 SYDVKM. This CDR3 has 14 amino acids. Trimming cost V 3 bases and J 4 bases, with 13 bases left between them. The DNA of the CDR3 is TGTGCCAGCAGTTTCTCAGGGGCGAAATACGAGCAGTACTTC. Protein product: CASSFSGAKYEQYF.

As concerns this clone: A read error may account for a junction end that differs from germline. The chain is built from TRBV28 and TRBJ2-7; 7 bases agree with TRBD1. Germline V gene lookup returns CDR1 MDHEN and CDR2 SYDVKM. The CDR3 contains 12 residues. CDR3 region: CASRQDRDPTSF. The CDR3 nucleotides are TGTGCCAGCAGACAAGACAGGGACCCTACAAGCTTC.

The chain links TRBV5-1 to TRBJ2-1; possibly TRBD2 for D (6 bases). The CDR3 is 14 residues long. Trimming left V 6 bases short and J 3 bases short, with 13 bases between. CDR1 SGHRS and CDR2 YFSETQ come from the germline V gene. The DNA for the CDR3 is TGCGCCAGCACCCCGGGCGGGAACTACAATGAGCAGTTCTTC. Translating gives CASTPGGNYNEQFF.